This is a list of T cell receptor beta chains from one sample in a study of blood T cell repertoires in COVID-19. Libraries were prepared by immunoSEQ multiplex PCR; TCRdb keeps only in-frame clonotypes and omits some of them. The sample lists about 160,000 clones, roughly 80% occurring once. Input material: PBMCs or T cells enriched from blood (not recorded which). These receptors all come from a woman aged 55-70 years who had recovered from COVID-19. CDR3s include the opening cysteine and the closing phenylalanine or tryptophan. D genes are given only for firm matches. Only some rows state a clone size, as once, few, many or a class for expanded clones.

CDR3aa: CASSQDAGTGDNEQFF; CDR3nt: TGCGCCAGCAGCCAAGACGCCGGGACAGGGGACAATGAGCAGTTCTTC; j_gene: TRBJ2-1; v_gene: TRBV4-1; d_gene: TRBD1; abundance: -
CDR3aa: CASSQRGGGQPQHF; CDR3nt: TGTGCCAGCAGCCAACGAGGGGGGGGTCAGCCCCAGCATTTT; j_gene: TRBJ1-5; v_gene: TRBV7-2; d_gene: -; abundance: -
CDR3aa: CASSWDRASYNEQFF; CDR3nt: TGTGCCAGCAGCTGGGACAGGGCGAGCTACAATGAGCAGTTCTTC; j_gene: TRBJ2-1; v_gene: TRBV5-4; d_gene: TRBD1; abundance: -
CDR3aa: CASSLLHGTNYGYTF; CDR3nt: TGTGCCAGCAGCTTGCTTCACGGTACTAACTATGGCTACACCTTC; j_gene: TRBJ1-2; v_gene: TRBV5-8; d_gene: -; abundance: -
CDR3aa: CASSQDLDSRNYNEQFF; CDR3nt: TGTGCCAGCAGCCAAGATCTGGATAGCCGGAACTACAATGAGCAGTTCTTC; j_gene: TRBJ2-1; v_gene: TRBV4-2; d_gene: -; abundance: few
CDR3aa: CASSLTGTSGEPYEQYF; CDR3nt: TGTGCCAGCAGCTTGACCGGGACTAGCGGGGAACCTTACGAGCAGTACTTC; j_gene: TRBJ2-7; v_gene: TRBV5-6; d_gene: TRBD2; abundance: -
CDR3aa: CASSLGRLAGTQYF; CDR3nt: TGTGCCAGCAGCTTAGGGAGACTAGCTGGTACGCAGTATTTT; j_gene: TRBJ2-3; v_gene: TRBV11-2; d_gene: TRBD2; abundance: -
CDR3aa: CARGSEFYEQYF; CDR3nt: TGCGCCAGGGGCAGTGAATTCTACGAGCAGTACTTC; j_gene: TRBJ2-7; v_gene: TRBV23-1; d_gene: -; abundance: -
CDR3aa: CASSGDSNEQFF; CDR3nt: TGCGCCAGCAGCGGGGACAGCAATGAGCAGTTCTTC; j_gene: TRBJ2-1; v_gene: TRBV10-1; d_gene: TRBD1; abundance: -
CDR3aa: CASSLGGVNEQFF; CDR3nt: TGTGCCAGCAGCTTAGGGGGGGTCAATGAGCAGTTCTTC; j_gene: TRBJ2-1; v_gene: TRBV5-6; d_gene: -; abundance: -
CDR3aa: CASSIQGNQPQHF; CDR3nt: TGCGCCAGCAGTATACAGGGAAATCAGCCCCAGCATTTT; j_gene: TRBJ1-5; v_gene: TRBV10-2; d_gene: -; abundance: -
CDR3aa: CASRRTGTSGGKTQYF; CDR3nt: TGTGCCAGCCGACGAACCGGGACTAGCGGGGGAAAGACCCAGTACTTC; j_gene: TRBJ2-5; v_gene: TRBV3-1/TRBV3-2; d_gene: TRBD2; abundance: -
CDR3aa: CATKTKWNTGELFF; CDR3nt: TGTGCCACCAAGACTAAATGGAACACCGGGGAGCTGTTTTTT; j_gene: TRBJ2-2; v_gene: TRBV6-5; d_gene: -; abundance: -
CDR3aa: CASSEVGGTDTQYF; CDR3nt: TGTGCCAGCAGTGAGGTCGGGGGCACAGATACGCAGTATTTT; j_gene: TRBJ2-3; v_gene: TRBV2; d_gene: -; abundance: -
CDR3aa: CASSFYDRVSSYEQYF; CDR3nt: TGTGCCAGCAGCTTCTACGACAGGGTATCCTCCTACGAGCAGTACTTC; j_gene: TRBJ2-7; v_gene: TRBV7-2; d_gene: TRBD1; abundance: -
CDR3aa: CASGPGLAGRETQYF; CDR3nt: TGTGCCAGCGGACCGGGACTAGCGGGGCGAGAGACCCAGTACTTC; j_gene: TRBJ2-5; v_gene: TRBV6-5; d_gene: TRBD2; abundance: once
CDR3aa: CSVELFLAGGLSEQYF; CDR3nt: TGCAGCGTTGAACTGTTCCTAGCGGGGGGCCTTAGCGAGCAGTACTTC; j_gene: TRBJ2-7; v_gene: TRBV29-1; d_gene: TRBD2; abundance: -
CDR3aa: CASSPGQSEQFF; CDR3nt: TGTGCCAGCTCCCCAGGGCAGAGTGAGCAGTTCTTC; j_gene: TRBJ2-1; v_gene: TRBV18; d_gene: -; abundance: -
CDR3aa: CASSSVFYEQYF; CDR3nt: TGTGCCAGCAGTTCAGTTTTCTACGAGCAGTACTTC; j_gene: TRBJ2-7; v_gene: TRBV12-3/TRBV12-4; d_gene: -; abundance: -
CDR3aa: CASSPGGRTDTQYF; CDR3nt: TGTGCCAGCAGCCCGGGGGGGCGCACAGATACGCAGTATTTT; j_gene: TRBJ2-3; v_gene: TRBV7-2; d_gene: TRBD2; abundance: -
CDR3aa: CASSPFRGQGKSPLHF; CDR3nt: TGTGCCAGTAGTCCATTCCGGGGACAGGGAAAGTCACCCCTCCACTTT; j_gene: TRBJ1-6; v_gene: TRBV19; d_gene: TRBD1; abundance: -
CDR3aa: CASSKTSGGLTDTQYF; CDR3nt: TGTGCCAGCAGTAAGACTAGCGGGGGGCTCACAGATACGCAGTATTTT; j_gene: TRBJ2-3; v_gene: TRBV2; d_gene: TRBD2; abundance: -
CDR3aa: CASSLGQGHTDTQYF; CDR3nt: TGTGCCAGCAGCTTGGGACAGGGTCACACAGATACGCAGTATTTT; j_gene: TRBJ2-3; v_gene: TRBV7-8; d_gene: TRBD1; abundance: -
CDR3aa: CASSLALRGHEQYF; CDR3nt: TGTGCCAGCAGCTTAGCGCTAAGGGGCCACGAGCAGTACTTC; j_gene: TRBJ2-7; v_gene: TRBV13; d_gene: -; abundance: -